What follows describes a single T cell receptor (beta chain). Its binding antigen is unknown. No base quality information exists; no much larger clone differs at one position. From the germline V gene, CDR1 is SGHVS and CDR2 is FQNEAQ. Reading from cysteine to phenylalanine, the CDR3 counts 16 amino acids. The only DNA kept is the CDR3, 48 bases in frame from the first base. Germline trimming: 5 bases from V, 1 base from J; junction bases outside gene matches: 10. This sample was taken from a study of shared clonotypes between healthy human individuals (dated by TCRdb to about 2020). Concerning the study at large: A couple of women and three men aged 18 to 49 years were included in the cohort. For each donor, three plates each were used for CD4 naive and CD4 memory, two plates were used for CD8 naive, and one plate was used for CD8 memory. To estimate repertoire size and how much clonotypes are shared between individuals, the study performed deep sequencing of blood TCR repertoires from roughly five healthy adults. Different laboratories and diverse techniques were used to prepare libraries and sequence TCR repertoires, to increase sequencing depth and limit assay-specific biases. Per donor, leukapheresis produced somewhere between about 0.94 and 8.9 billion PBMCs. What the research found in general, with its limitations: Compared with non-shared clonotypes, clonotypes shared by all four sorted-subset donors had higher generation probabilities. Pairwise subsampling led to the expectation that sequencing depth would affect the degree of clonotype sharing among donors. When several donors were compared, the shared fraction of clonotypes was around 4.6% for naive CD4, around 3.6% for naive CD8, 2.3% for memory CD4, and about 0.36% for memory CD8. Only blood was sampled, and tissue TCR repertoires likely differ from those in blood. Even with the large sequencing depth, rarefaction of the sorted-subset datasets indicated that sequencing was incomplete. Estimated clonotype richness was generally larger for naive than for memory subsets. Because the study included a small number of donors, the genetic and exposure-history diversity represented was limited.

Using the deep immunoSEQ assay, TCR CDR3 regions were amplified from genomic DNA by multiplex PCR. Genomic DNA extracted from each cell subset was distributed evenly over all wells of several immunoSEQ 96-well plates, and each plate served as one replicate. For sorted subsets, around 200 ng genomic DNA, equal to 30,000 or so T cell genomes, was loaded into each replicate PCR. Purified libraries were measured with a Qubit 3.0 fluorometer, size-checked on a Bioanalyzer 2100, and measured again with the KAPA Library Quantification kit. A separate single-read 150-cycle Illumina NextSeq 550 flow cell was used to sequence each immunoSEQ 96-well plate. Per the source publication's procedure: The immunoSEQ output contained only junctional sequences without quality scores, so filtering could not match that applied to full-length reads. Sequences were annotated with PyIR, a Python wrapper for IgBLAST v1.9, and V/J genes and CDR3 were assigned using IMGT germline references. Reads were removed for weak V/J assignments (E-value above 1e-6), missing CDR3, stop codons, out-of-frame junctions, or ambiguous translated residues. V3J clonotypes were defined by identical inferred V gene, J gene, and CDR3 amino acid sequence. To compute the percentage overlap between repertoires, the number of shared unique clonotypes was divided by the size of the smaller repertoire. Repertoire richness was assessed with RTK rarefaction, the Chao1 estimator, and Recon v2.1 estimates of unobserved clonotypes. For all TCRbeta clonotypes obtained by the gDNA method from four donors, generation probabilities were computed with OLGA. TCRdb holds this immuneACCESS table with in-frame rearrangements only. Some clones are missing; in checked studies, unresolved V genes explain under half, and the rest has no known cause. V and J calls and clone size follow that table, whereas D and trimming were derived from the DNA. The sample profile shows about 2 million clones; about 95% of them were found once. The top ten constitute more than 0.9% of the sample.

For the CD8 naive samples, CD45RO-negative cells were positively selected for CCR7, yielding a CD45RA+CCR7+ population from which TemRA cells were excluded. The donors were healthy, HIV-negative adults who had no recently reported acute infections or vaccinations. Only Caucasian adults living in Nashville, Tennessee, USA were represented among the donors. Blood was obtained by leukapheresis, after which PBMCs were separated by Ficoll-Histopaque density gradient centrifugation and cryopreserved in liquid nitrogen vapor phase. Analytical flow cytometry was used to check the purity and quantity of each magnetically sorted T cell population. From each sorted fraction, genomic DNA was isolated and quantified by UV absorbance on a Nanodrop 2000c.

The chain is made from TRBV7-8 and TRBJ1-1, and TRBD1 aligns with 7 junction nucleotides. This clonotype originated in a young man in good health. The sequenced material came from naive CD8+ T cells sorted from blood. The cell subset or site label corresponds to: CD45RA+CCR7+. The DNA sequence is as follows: TGTGCCAGCAGCCCCAGAGGGGGGGACAGGAACACTGAAGCTTTCTTT. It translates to CASSPRGGDRNTEAFF.